This TCR beta chain comes out of a study of T cells in Graves' hyperthyroidism and ophthalmopathy. Germline V lookup: CDR1 GTSNPN, CDR2 SVGIG (reference sequence). Between the trimmed V and J ends, which lost 2 bases and 3 bases, there was a span of 8 bases. The CDR3 has 13 residues. Many counts were recorded for this clonotype. Aged 18 to 65, the patients had hyperthyroidism that was newly diagnosed and had lasted under 2 months. Thyroid ultrasound, orbital computed tomography, clinical symptoms, and serum thyroxine and TRAb underpinned diagnoses. RNA transcripts provided the source from which TCR beta CDR3 regions were amplified. A set of HTBI primers served as the primers for a first-round RT-PCR of the TCR CDR3. Each CDR3 protein is one row after TCRdb ran MiXCR on the multiplex PCR reads. This repertoire shows approximately 320,000 distinct CDR3 sequences, 16% found once; its top ten account for 33%.

This sequence originates from a man aged 30 to 39 with Graves' hyperthyroidism. The rearrangement links TRBV30 to TRBJ1-5; D is unresolved. What was sequenced was blood. CDR3 DNA: TGTGCCTGGAGTAGGAGGAACAATCAGCCCCAGCATTTT. Residues: CAWSRRNNQPQHF.